The clone carrying this T cell receptor (beta chain) has ten or more counts. The antigen is unknown. The entry originates in a study of neurological immune-mediated disorders. Time point here: technical triplicate 2. Overall study results and limits: The highest TCR clonal expansion occurred in HTLV-1-associated myelopathy; multiple sclerosis fell below healthy controls. CDR3 amino acid sequences found in expanded clones were never shared across subjects, suggesting private repertoires in all groups.

Synthesis of cDNA was performed by 5'RACE using 10-nucleotide random UMIs. The output of every sequencing run, over 200 million TCR-beta sequences, came from 15-18 subjects. From the 5' RACE reads, TCRdb called clonotypes with MiXCR, one entry per CDR3 protein. This table has about 59,000 distinct CDR3 sequences, under 30% appearing once. In germline, CDR1 is LGHDT, CDR2 YNNKEL (reference sequence). The J segment lost 0 bases and the V segment lost 4 bases, leaving 6 bases of the junction unmatched. The CDR3 is made up of 16 amino acids. The sequence derives from a man aged 55 to 69 with HTLV-1-associated myelopathy (HAM/TSP). Sequencing was done on a sample of PBMCs. The chain joins TRBV3-1 to TRBJ1-1, with TRBD1 matching over 9 bases. The CDR3 sequence: CASSPTGGRMNTEAFF. In nucleotides, the CDR3 is TGTGCCAGCAGCCCGACAGGGGGTCGAATGAACACTGAAGCTTTCTTT.